A selection of T cell receptor beta chains follows, all from one sample in a study of coeliac disease. The protocol was immunoSEQ multiplex PCR, while the TCRdb copy is restricted to in-frame clones and leaves out a portion. The sample records under 3,000 clones, more than 60% being singletons. Sequencing was performed on lamina propria lymphocytes from the gut. These TCRs come from a woman in her 70s with celiac disease on a gluten-free diet. The CDR3 runs from the conserved cysteine through the conserved F or W. A D gene is named only where the DNA matches it firmly. Some rows have no size entry. The others give once, few or many, or a class for an expanded clone.

j_gene	v_gene	abundance	d_gene	CDR3aa	CDR3nt
TRBJ1-2	TRBV19	.	.	CASSIGVGYTF	TGTGCCAGTAGTATCGGGGTTGGCTACACCTTC
TRBJ2-3	TRBV7-2	.	.	CASSLGGGQNTQYF	TGTGCCAGCAGCTTAGGGGGGGGGCAAAATACGCAGTATTTT
TRBJ2-1	TRBV11-3	once	TRBD2	CASNDGLAHNEQFF	TGTGCCAGCAACGACGGACTAGCTCACAATGAGCAGTTCTTC
TRBJ2-5	TRBV5-4	.	TRBD1	CASSTDRTGETQYF	TGTGCCAGCAGCACAGACCGGACAGGCGAGACCCAGTACTTC
TRBJ1-5	TRBV2	once	TRBD1	CASSEQGQGDQPQHF	TGTGCCAGCAGTGAGCAGGGACAGGGGGATCAGCCCCAGCATTTT
TRBJ2-3	TRBV19	.	.	CASSNGWSTDTQYF	TGTGCCAGTAGTAACGGGTGGTCCACAGATACGCAGTATTTT
TRBJ2-1	TRBV6-1	few	TRBD2	CASASGGLLYNEQFF	TGTGCCAGCGCTAGCGGGGGCCTCCTCTACAATGAGCAGTTCTTC
TRBJ1-1	TRBV7-2	.	.	CASSLAGRMNTEAFF	TGTGCCAGCAGCTTAGCGGGCAGGATGAACACTGAAGCTTTCTTT
TRBJ1-2	TRBV5-1	few	TRBD1	CASSPIGQGGYGYTF	TGCGCCAGCAGCCCCATCGGACAGGGAGGATATGGCTACACCTTC
TRBJ1-1	TRBV28	few	TRBD1	CASSRDRVTEAFF	TGTGCCAGCAGCCGGGACAGGGTCACTGAAGCTTTCTTT
TRBJ1-2	TRBV30	.	.	CAWSVRGVTNYGYTF	TGTGCCTGGAGTGTACGGGGGGTTACCAACTATGGCTACACCTTC
TRBJ2-5	TRBV7-9	few	TRBD2	CASSRSGGDRLQETQYF	TGTGCCAGCAGCCGTAGCGGGGGGGATCGACTTCAAGAGACCCAGTACTTC
TRBJ2-7	TRBV2	.	TRBD2	CASSGLGGTYEQYF	TGTGCCAGCAGTGGGCTCGGGGGGACCTACGAGCAGTACTTC
TRBJ2-7	TRBV2	.	.	CASSEWSYEQYF	TGTGCCAGCAGCGAGTGGAGTTACGAGCAGTACTTC
TRBJ1-2	TRBV28	.	TRBD1	CASRTDRVGVHGYTF	TGTGCCAGCAGAACCGACAGGGTTGGGGTACATGGCTACACCTTC
TRBJ1-6	TRBV4-1	.	.	CASSQRGMSGDSPLHF	TGCGCCAGCAGCCAGAGGGGGATGTCAGGTGATTCACCCCTCCACTTT
TRBJ2-3	TRBV6-1	.	.	CASSEGHTQYF	TGTGCCAGCAGTGAAGGGCATACGCAGTATTTT
TRBJ2-5	TRBV30	few	.	CAWTGVSRETQYF	TGTGCCTGGACGGGGGTTTCGCGAGAGACCCAGTACTTC
TRBJ1-4	TRBV28	few	.	CASSLLTGYYLIREKLFF	TGTGCCAGCAGTTTATTAACCGGGTATTATTTAATACGTGAAAAACTGTTTTTT
TRBJ2-5	TRBV4-3	.	TRBD1	CASSPAPQGTGETQYF	TGCGCCAGCAGCCCCGCTCCACAGGGGACGGGGGAGACCCAGTACTTC
TRBJ1-4	TRBV27	once	TRBD1	CASSLSQGASRTNEKLFF	TGTGCCAGCAGTTTAAGTCAGGGGGCTTCGAGAACTAATGAAAAACTGTTTTTT
TRBJ1-2	TRBV30	.	.	CACPGQGIYGYTF	TGTGCCTGCCCTGGGCAGGGGATCTATGGCTACACCTTC
TRBJ1-4	TRBV5-6	.	.	CASSLRLHRGEKLFF	TGTGCCAGCAGCTTGCGCCTCCACCGGGGTGAAAAACTGTTTTTT
TRBJ2-4	TRBV7-6	.	TRBD1	CASSPGTGSIAKNIQYF	TGTGCCAGCAGCCCAGGGACAGGGAGTATAGCCAAAAACATTCAGTACTTC
TRBJ2-2	TRBV7-9	.	TRBD2	CASSPRGLAEGTGELFF	TGTGCCAGCAGCCCCCGGGGACTAGCGGAGGGGACCGGGGAGCTGTTTTTT
TRBJ2-4	TRBV11-2	once	TRBD2	CASSPSSGRAKNIQYF	TGTGCCAGCAGCCCATCTAGCGGGCGGGCCAAAAACATTCAGTACTTC
TRBJ2-3	TRBV7-3	.	TRBD1	CASSSGTGILQYF	TGTGCCAGCAGCTCCGGGACAGGGATTCTTCAGTATTTT
TRBJ2-1	TRBV27	.	.	CASSITLSSYNEQFF	TGTGCCAGCAGTATTACTTTAAGCTCCTACAATGAGCAGTTCTTC
TRBJ2-5	TRBV6-6	.	TRBD1	CASRPGTGPETQYF	TGTGCCAGCAGACCCGGGACAGGACCAGAGACCCAGTACTTC
TRBJ1-4	TRBV5-1	.	TRBD1	CASSPGAGGSEKLFF	TGCGCCAGCAGCCCGGGGGCAGGGGGAAGTGAAAAACTGTTTTTT
TRBJ2-4	TRBV15	.	.	CATSSQGLAKNIQYF	TGTGCCACCAGCAGCCAGGGGCTAGCCAAAAACATTCAGTACTTC
TRBJ1-3	TRBV5-4	once	.	CASSVGAGGNTIYF	TGTGCCAGCAGCGTCGGCGCAGGAGGAAACACCATATATTTT
TRBJ2-3	TRBV5-1	once	TRBD1	CASSPVPGQGGGTDTQYF	TGCGCCAGCAGCCCCGTCCCGGGACAGGGCGGGGGCACAGATACGCAGTATTTT
TRBJ2-3	TRBV11-2	few	TRBD2	CASSGGLAGYNTQYF	TGTGCCAGCAGCGGGGGACTAGCGGGTTATAATACGCAGTATTTT
TRBJ2-7	TRBV5-1	.	.	CASSLGTVPGYEQYF	TGCGCCAGCAGCTTGGGGACAGTCCCCGGATACGAGCAGTACTTC
TRBJ1-2	TRBV4-2	.	.	CASSQPHTDSPGGYTF	TGTGCCAGCAGCCAACCACACACGGACAGCCCGGGGGGCTACACCTTC
TRBJ1-5	TRBV15	.	.	CATSNQGGNQPQHF	TGTGCCACCAGCAACCAGGGCGGCAATCAGCCCCAGCATTTT
TRBJ2-3	TRBV9	.	TRBD2	CASSARTSGTTDTQYF	TGTGCCAGCAGCGCACGGACTAGCGGGACGACAGATACGCAGTATTTT
TRBJ1-5	TRBV18	large	TRBD1	CASSPMGQANSNQPQHF	TGTGCCAGCTCACCTATGGGACAGGCGAATAGCAATCAGCCCCAGCATTTT
TRBJ1-1	TRBV9	.	.	CASSEVPGRGLNTEAFF	TGTGCCAGCAGCGAGGTACCTGGCAGGGGCCTTAACACTGAAGCTTTCTTT
TRBJ2-1	TRBV7-2	.	.	CASTIRSLDLNEQFF	TGTGCCAGCACCATTAGGTCGCTAGACTTGAATGAGCAGTTCTTC
TRBJ2-7	TRBV2	few	.	CATLSQGEAYEQYF	TGTGCCACCTTATCCCAAGGGGAGGCCTACGAGCAGTACTTC
TRBJ1-2	TRBV28	large	.	CASSIVEANYGYTF	TGTGCCAGCAGTATTGTTGAGGCGAACTATGGCTACACCTTC
TRBJ1-3	TRBV6-5	few	.	CASRTEQGYGNTIYF	TGTGCCAGCAGAACCGAACAGGGATATGGAAACACCATATATTTT
TRBJ1-5	TRBV11-2	few	.	CASSLGAGRGFNQPQHF	TGTGCCAGCAGCTTAGGGGCAGGGAGGGGTTTCAATCAGCCCCAGCATTTT
TRBJ2-3	TRBV1	few	.	CTSSQDPQGMTDTQYF	TGCACCAGCAGCCAAGATCCACAGGGGATGACAGATACGCAGTATTTT
TRBJ2-1	TRBV5-4	.	TRBD2	CASSREVSSGYNEQFF	TGTGCCAGCAGCCGCGAGGTATCTAGCGGTTACAATGAGCAGTTCTTC
TRBJ2-5	TRBV7-9	.	TRBD2	CASSLTSARETQYF	TGTGCCAGCAGCTTGACTAGCGCTAGAGAGACCCAGTACTTC
TRBJ2-2	TRBV5-5	.	.	CASSFFGRGNTGELFF	TGTGCCAGCAGCTTCTTCGGCAGGGGGAACACCGGGGAGCTGTTTTTT
TRBJ2-1	TRBV2	.	.	CASMYSGNEQFF	TGTGCCAGCATGTATAGCGGCAATGAGCAGTTCTTC
TRBJ2-3	TRBV7-2	.	.	CASSSYEDTQYF	TGTGCCAGCAGCTCTTACGAGGATACGCAGTATTTT
TRBJ1-1	TRBV7-2	.	.	CASSLGGFGGGYEAFF	TGTGCCAGCAGCTTAGGTGGTTTCGGGGGGGGTTACGAAGCTTTCTTT
TRBJ2-3	TRBV6-1	large	.	CASSESGPITDTQYF	TGTGCCAGCAGTGAAAGTGGTCCTATCACAGATACGCAGTATTTT
TRBJ2-2	TRBV4-1	.	.	CASSQGRVPGELFF	TGCGCCAGCAGCCAAGGGAGGGTCCCCGGGGAGCTGTTTTTT
TRBJ2-3	TRBV5-1	.	.	CASNNDRAGDTQYF	TGCGCCAGCAACAACGACAGAGCGGGAGATACGCAGTATTTT
TRBJ1-5	TRBV7-2	.	.	CASSFTGTSNQPQHF	TGTGCCAGCAGCTTCACAGGCACTAGCAATCAGCCCCAGCATTTT
TRBJ1-1	TRBV5-6	few	.	CASSFRGRGEAFF	TGTGCCAGCAGCTTCAGGGGTCGTGGTGAAGCTTTCTTT